Listed below are T cell receptor beta chains from one sample, sequenced in a study of cytomegalovirus exposure and HLA in healthy donors. The protocol was immunoSEQ multiplex PCR, while the TCRdb copy is restricted to in-frame clones and leaves out a portion. This sample yields approximately 70,000 clones, of which about 71% are seen a single time; more than 7.5% belongs to the top ten. Material for sequencing was PBMCs. These receptors all stem from a woman aged 45-65 years in good health and CMV-seropositive. The CDR3 runs from the conserved cysteine through the conserved F or W. Each record gives: J gene, V gene, D gene, clone size, CDR3 DNA, CDR3 protein. D genes are given only for firm matches. A row's size may be missing; if present it is once, few, many or a size class.

J gene: TRBJ1-3; V gene: TRBV6-5; D gene: NA; clone size: NA; CDR3 DNA: TGTGCCAGCAGTTATTCGGGCTCTGGAAACACCATATATTTT; CDR3 protein: CASSYSGSGNTIYF
J gene: TRBJ2-1; V gene: TRBV7-2; D gene: TRBD1; clone size: NA; CDR3 DNA: TGTGCCAGCAGCTCCGGGACAGGGGATTCCTACAATGAGCAGTTCTTC; CDR3 protein: CASSSGTGDSYNEQFF
J gene: TRBJ2-5; V gene: TRBV28; D gene: NA; clone size: NA; CDR3 DNA: TGTGCCAGCAGTGGAGGGGGGGAGTCCCAAGAGACCCAGTACTTC; CDR3 protein: CASSGGGESQETQYF
J gene: TRBJ1-1; V gene: TRBV5-6; D gene: TRBD1; clone size: NA; CDR3 DNA: TGTGCCAGCAGCTTTCGACAGGGGAACACTGAAGCTTTCTTT; CDR3 protein: CASSFRQGNTEAFF
J gene: TRBJ2-1; V gene: TRBV4-1; D gene: TRBD2; clone size: NA; CDR3 DNA: TGCGCCAGCAGCCAAGGTGTCGGACTAGCGGGATGGAATGAGCAGTTCTTC; CDR3 protein: CASSQGVGLAGWNEQFF
J gene: TRBJ2-7; V gene: TRBV13; D gene: NA; clone size: NA; CDR3 DNA: TGTGCCAGCAGCTTCGTCGGGGAATACGAGCAGTACTTC; CDR3 protein: CASSFVGEYEQYF
J gene: TRBJ1-1; V gene: TRBV7-8; D gene: TRBD1; clone size: many; CDR3 DNA: TGTGCCAGCAGCCAAGGGACAGGGGGCTACACTGAAGCTTTCTTT; CDR3 protein: CASSQGTGGYTEAFF
J gene: TRBJ1-1; V gene: TRBV4-1; D gene: NA; clone size: NA; CDR3 DNA: TGCGCCAGCAGCCACCCCATTGGGGGGGGGCCTGGTGAAGCTTTCTTT; CDR3 protein: CASSHPIGGGPGEAFF
J gene: TRBJ1-4; V gene: TRBV5-6; D gene: NA; clone size: NA; CDR3 DNA: TGTGCCAGCAGCTTGGCCGGGACTGCAACTAATGAAAAACTGTTTTTT; CDR3 protein: CASSLAGTATNEKLFF
J gene: TRBJ2-3; V gene: TRBV7-2; D gene: TRBD2; clone size: once; CDR3 DNA: TGTGCCAGCAGCTTACCACTAGCGGGGGGCCCGAGCACAGATACGCAGTATTTT; CDR3 protein: CASSLPLAGGPSTDTQYF
J gene: TRBJ1-1; V gene: TRBV7-2; D gene: NA; clone size: NA; CDR3 DNA: TGTGCCAGCAGCCAGACAGCGAACACTGAAGCTTTCTTT; CDR3 protein: CASSQTANTEAFF
J gene: TRBJ2-5; V gene: TRBV7-9; D gene: TRBD1; clone size: NA; CDR3 DNA: TGTGCCAGCAGCTCACCCGGACAGGGACAAGAGACCCAGTACTTC; CDR3 protein: CASSSPGQGQETQYF
J gene: TRBJ1-4; V gene: TRBV6-5; D gene: NA; clone size: few; CDR3 DNA: TGTGCCAGCAGTGAAGAGAATGAAAAACTGTTTTTT; CDR3 protein: CASSEENEKLFF
J gene: TRBJ2-5; V gene: TRBV18; D gene: NA; clone size: NA; CDR3 DNA: TGTGCCAGCTCACCACCTAACCAAGAGACCCAGTACTTC; CDR3 protein: CASSPPNQETQYF
J gene: TRBJ2-7; V gene: TRBV5-1; D gene: NA; clone size: few; CDR3 DNA: TGCGCCAGCAGATTTGGTGCAGGGGAGGGCGAGCAGTACTTC; CDR3 protein: CASRFGAGEGEQYF
J gene: TRBJ2-5; V gene: TRBV18; D gene: NA; clone size: few; CDR3 DNA: TGTGCCAGCTCACGTAACCAGGGGGGACCCGCAGCTATCCAAGAGACCCAGTACTTC; CDR3 protein: CASSRNQGGPAAIQETQYF
J gene: TRBJ1-2; V gene: TRBV4-3; D gene: TRBD1; clone size: NA; CDR3 DNA: TGCGCCAGCAGCTCCGGAGATACAGGGGGCTTTGGCTACACCTTC; CDR3 protein: CASSSGDTGGFGYTF
J gene: TRBJ1-5; V gene: TRBV2; D gene: TRBD1; clone size: NA; CDR3 DNA: TGTGCCAGCAGTGACCGACAGGGGAATCAGCCCCAGCATTTT; CDR3 protein: CASSDRQGNQPQHF
J gene: TRBJ2-1; V gene: TRBV4-1; D gene: TRBD2; clone size: NA; CDR3 DNA: TGCGCCAGCAGCCAAGCGGTAGCGGGACCTACAAGTGACTACAATGAGCAGTTCTTC; CDR3 protein: CASSQAVAGPTSDYNEQFF
J gene: TRBJ2-5; V gene: TRBV5-6; D gene: NA; clone size: many; CDR3 DNA: TGTGCCAGCAGCACTGCAGAGACCCAGTACTTC; CDR3 protein: CASSTAETQYF
J gene: TRBJ1-4; V gene: TRBV19; D gene: TRBD1; clone size: NA; CDR3 DNA: TGTGCCAGTAGTGCACAGGGGAGGAATGAAAAACTGTTTTTT; CDR3 protein: CASSAQGRNEKLFF
J gene: TRBJ2-7; V gene: TRBV19; D gene: TRBD2; clone size: NA; CDR3 DNA: TGTGCCAGTAGTATCGCTTCGGGACTAGCGGGCGGCTACGAGCAGTACTTC; CDR3 protein: CASSIASGLAGGYEQYF
J gene: TRBJ2-1; V gene: TRBV14; D gene: TRBD2; clone size: NA; CDR3 DNA: TGTGCCAGCAGCTTCCGACTAGCGGGCCCCAATGAGCAGTTCTTC; CDR3 protein: CASSFRLAGPNEQFF
J gene: TRBJ2-2; V gene: TRBV7-8; D gene: TRBD2; clone size: large; CDR3 DNA: TGTGCCAGCAGAATGGGACTAGCGGGATACACCGGGGAGCTGTTTTTT; CDR3 protein: CASRMGLAGYTGELFF
J gene: TRBJ2-2; V gene: TRBV28; D gene: NA; clone size: once; CDR3 DNA: TGTGCCAGCAGACCCGGACAGCCGAACACCGGGGAGCTGTTTTTT; CDR3 protein: CASRPGQPNTGELFF
J gene: TRBJ2-2; V gene: TRBV4-1; D gene: NA; clone size: NA; CDR3 DNA: TGCGCCAGCACGGGGTTTAACTTGAACACCGGGGAGCTGTTTTTT; CDR3 protein: CASTGFNLNTGELFF
J gene: TRBJ1-2; V gene: TRBV6-1; D gene: TRBD1; clone size: few; CDR3 DNA: TGTGCCAGCAGTGCAACAGGGGAGTATGGCTACACCTTC; CDR3 protein: CASSATGEYGYTF
J gene: TRBJ1-1; V gene: TRBV4-3; D gene: NA; clone size: NA; CDR3 DNA: TGCGCCAGCAGCCAAGATTGGCGACAGACGAACACTGAAGCTTTCTTT; CDR3 protein: CASSQDWRQTNTEAFF
J gene: TRBJ1-1; V gene: TRBV30; D gene: NA; clone size: NA; CDR3 DNA: TGTGCCTGGGGACAGTTAGGTGAAGCTTTCTTT; CDR3 protein: CAWGQLGEAFF